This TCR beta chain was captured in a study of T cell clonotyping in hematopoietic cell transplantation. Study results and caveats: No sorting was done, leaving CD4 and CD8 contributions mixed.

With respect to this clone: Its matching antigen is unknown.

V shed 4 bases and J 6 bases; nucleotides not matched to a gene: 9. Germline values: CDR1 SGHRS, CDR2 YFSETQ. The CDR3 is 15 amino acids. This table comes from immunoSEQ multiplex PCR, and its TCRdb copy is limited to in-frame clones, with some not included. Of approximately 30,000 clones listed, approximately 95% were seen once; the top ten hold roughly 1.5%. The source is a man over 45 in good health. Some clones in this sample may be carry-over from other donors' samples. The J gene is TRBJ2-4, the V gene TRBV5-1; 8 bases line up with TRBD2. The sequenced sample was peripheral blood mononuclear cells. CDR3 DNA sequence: TGCGCCAGCAGCCCGGACGGGGGGGGAGGAAACATTCAGTACTTC. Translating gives CASSPDGGGGNIQYF. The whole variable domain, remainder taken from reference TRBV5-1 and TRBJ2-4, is KAGVTQTPRYLIKTRGQQVTLSCSPISGHRSVSWYQQTPGQGLQFLFEYFSETQRNKGNFPGRFSGRQFSNSRSEMNVSTLELGDSALYLCASSPDGGGGNIQYFGAGTRLSVL.